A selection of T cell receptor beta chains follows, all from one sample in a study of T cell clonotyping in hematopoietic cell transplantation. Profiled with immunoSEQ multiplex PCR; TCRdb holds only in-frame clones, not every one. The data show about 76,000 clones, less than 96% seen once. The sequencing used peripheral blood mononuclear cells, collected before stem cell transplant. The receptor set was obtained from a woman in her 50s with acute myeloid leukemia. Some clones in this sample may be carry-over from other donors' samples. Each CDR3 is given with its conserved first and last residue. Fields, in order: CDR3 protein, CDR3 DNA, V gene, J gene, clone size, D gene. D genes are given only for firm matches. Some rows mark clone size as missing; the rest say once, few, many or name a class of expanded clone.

CDR3: CASSFSRASIYEQYF
DNA: TGTGCCAGCAGCTTCTCCCGGGCTTCCATCTACGAGCAGTACTTC
V: TRBV14
J: TRBJ2-7
size: -
D: -

CDR3: CSVEPNPGEQYF
DNA: TGCAGCGTTGAGCCCAATCCGGGCGAGCAGTACTTC
V: TRBV29-1
J: TRBJ2-7
size: -
D: -

CDR3: CASSLSGQDGYTF
DNA: TGTGCCAGCAGTTTATCAGGCCAGGATGGCTACACCTTC
V: TRBV27
J: TRBJ1-2
size: -
D: -

CDR3: CASSFELGGGTDTQYF
DNA: TGTGCCAGCAGCTTTGAATTGGGGGGGGGCACAGATACGCAGTATTTT
V: TRBV7-6
J: TRBJ2-3
size: -
D: TRBD2

CDR3: CASSPNRDRGHEQYF
DNA: TGTGCCAGCAGTCCCAACCGGGACAGGGGCCACGAGCAGTACTTC
V: TRBV6-5
J: TRBJ2-7
size: -
D: TRBD1

CDR3: CASSLGRGIFYGYTF
DNA: TGCGCCAGCAGCTTGGGCAGGGGAATCTTCTATGGCTACACCTTC
V: TRBV5-1
J: TRBJ1-2
size: -
D: -

CDR3: CASSLPRAAGTHTSYEQYF
DNA: TGTGCCAGCAGCTTACCCAGGGCGGCCGGGACCCACACCTCCTACGAGCAGTACTTC
V: TRBV7-6
J: TRBJ2-7
size: -
D: -

CDR3: CASSQVSGQPYSTDTQYF
DNA: TGCGCCAGCAGCCAAGTTTCGGGACAGCCATACAGCACAGATACGCAGTATTTT
V: TRBV4-1
J: TRBJ2-3
size: -
D: TRBD1

CDR3: CSTKGGGTDTQYF
DNA: TGCAGCACAAAAGGGGGGGGCACAGATACGCAGTATTTT
V: TRBV29-1
J: TRBJ2-3
size: -
D: -

CDR3: CASSEGAGGYTF
DNA: TGTGCCAGCAGTGAGGGGGCAGGAGGCTACACCTTC
V: TRBV25-1
J: TRBJ1-2
size: -
D: -

CDR3: CASSPNPYGYTF
DNA: TGTGCCAGCAGTCCCAATCCCTATGGCTACACCTTC
V: TRBV6-6
J: TRBJ1-2
size: -
D: -

CDR3: CSVEEITPEITEAFF
DNA: TGCAGCGTTGAAGAAATAACGCCTGAAATCACTGAAGCTTTCTTT
V: TRBV29-1
J: TRBJ1-1
size: -
D: -

CDR3: CASSPGTGNEQFF
DNA: TGTGCCAGCAGTCCCGGGACAGGGAATGAGCAGTTCTTC
V: TRBV7-9
J: TRBJ2-1
size: -
D: TRBD1

CDR3: CASSLIIPGGRGYTF
DNA: TGTGCCAGCAGTTTAATAATCCCCGGCGGCCGTGGCTACACCTTC
V: TRBV28
J: TRBJ1-2
size: -
D: -

CDR3: CAWSVPGSGNTIYF
DNA: TGTGCCTGGAGTGTACCTGGGTCTGGAAACACCATATATTTT
V: TRBV30
J: TRBJ1-3
size: -
D: -

CDR3: CASRGLATNTGELFF
DNA: TGTGCCAGCAGGGGACTAGCTACCAACACCGGGGAGCTGTTTTTT
V: TRBV7-9
J: TRBJ2-2
size: few
D: TRBD2

CDR3: CASSQKAWDSSYEQYF
DNA: TGCGCCAGCAGCCAAAAGGCGTGGGACAGCTCCTACGAGCAGTACTTC
V: TRBV4-1
J: TRBJ2-7
size: -
D: TRBD1

CDR3: CASSPDSVSGNTIYF
DNA: TGTGCCAGCTCACCAGACTCAGTCTCTGGAAACACCATATATTTT
V: TRBV18
J: TRBJ1-3
size: -
D: -

CDR3: CASSEGGGRDTGELFF
DNA: TGTGCCAGCAGTGAAGGAGGGGGCAGGGACACCGGGGAGCTGTTTTTT
V: TRBV6-1
J: TRBJ2-2
size: -
D: TRBD1

CDR3: CASSEIWGGHQPQHF
DNA: TGTGCCAGCAGTGAAATATGGGGGGGTCATCAGCCCCAGCATTTT
V: TRBV6-1
J: TRBJ1-5
size: -
D: -

CDR3: CASSQGGQSSGNTIYF
DNA: TGCGCCAGCAGCCAGGGGGGACAAAGCTCTGGAAACACCATATATTTT
V: TRBV4-1
J: TRBJ1-3
size: once
D: -

CDR3: CSVAQMDQPQHF
DNA: TGCAGCGTTGCACAGATGGATCAGCCCCAGCATTTT
V: TRBV29-1
J: TRBJ1-5
size: -
D: -

CDR3: CASSELAGESETQYF
DNA: TGTGCCAGCAGTGAACTAGCGGGGGAATCAGAGACCCAGTACTTC
V: TRBV2
J: TRBJ2-5
size: -
D: TRBD2

CDR3: CASSQKGYSETQYF
DNA: TGCGCCAGCAGCCAGAAGGGTTATTCAGAGACCCAGTACTTC
V: TRBV4-1
J: TRBJ2-5
size: -
D: -

CDR3: CACPRGLGGNTIYF
DNA: TGTGCCTGTCCCAGGGGGCTAGGTGGAAACACCATATATTTT
V: TRBV30
J: TRBJ1-3
size: -
D: TRBD1

CDR3: CASSLNTATTGYTF
DNA: TGCGCCAGCAGCTTGAATACGGCTACAACTGGCTACACCTTC
V: TRBV5-1
J: TRBJ1-2
size: -
D: -

CDR3: CASSSVPGQGYGYTF
DNA: TGTGCCAGCAGCTCAGTTCCGGGACAGGGCTATGGCTACACCTTC
V: TRBV11-1
J: TRBJ1-2
size: -
D: TRBD1